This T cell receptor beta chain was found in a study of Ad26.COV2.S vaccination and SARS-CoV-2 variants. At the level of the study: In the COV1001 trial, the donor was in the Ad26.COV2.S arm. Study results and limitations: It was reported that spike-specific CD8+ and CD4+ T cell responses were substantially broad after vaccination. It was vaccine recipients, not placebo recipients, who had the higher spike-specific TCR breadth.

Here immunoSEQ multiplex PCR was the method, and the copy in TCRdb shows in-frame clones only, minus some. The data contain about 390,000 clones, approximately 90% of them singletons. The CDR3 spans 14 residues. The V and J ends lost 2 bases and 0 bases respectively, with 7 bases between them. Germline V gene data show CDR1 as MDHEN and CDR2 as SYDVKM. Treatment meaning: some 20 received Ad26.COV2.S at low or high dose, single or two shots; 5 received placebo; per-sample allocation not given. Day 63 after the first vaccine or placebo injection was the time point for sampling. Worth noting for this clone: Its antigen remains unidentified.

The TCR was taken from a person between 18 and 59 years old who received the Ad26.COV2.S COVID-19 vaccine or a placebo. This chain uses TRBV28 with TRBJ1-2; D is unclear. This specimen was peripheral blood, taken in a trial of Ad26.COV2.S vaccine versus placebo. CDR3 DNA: TGTGCCAGCAGTTTAGGCGGGGCTAACTATGGCTACACCTTC. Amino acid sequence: CASSLGGANYGYTF.